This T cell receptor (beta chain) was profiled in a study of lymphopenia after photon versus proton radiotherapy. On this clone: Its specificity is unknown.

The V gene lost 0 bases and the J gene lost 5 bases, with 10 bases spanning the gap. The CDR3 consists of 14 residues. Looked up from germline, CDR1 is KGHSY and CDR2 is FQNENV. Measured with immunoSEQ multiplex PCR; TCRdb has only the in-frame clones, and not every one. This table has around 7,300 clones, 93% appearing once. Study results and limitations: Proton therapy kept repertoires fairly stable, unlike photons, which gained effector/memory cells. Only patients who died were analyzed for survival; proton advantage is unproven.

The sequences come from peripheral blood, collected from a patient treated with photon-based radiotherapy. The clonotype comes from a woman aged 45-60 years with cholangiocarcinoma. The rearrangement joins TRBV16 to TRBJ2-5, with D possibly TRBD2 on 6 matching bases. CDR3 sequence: CASSQSRAGETQYF. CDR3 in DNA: TGTGCCAGCAGCCAATCCCGCGCGGGGGAGACCCAGTACTTC.